This T cell receptor (beta chain) stems from a study of cytomegalovirus exposure and HLA in healthy donors (dated by TCRdb to about 2017). General notes on the study: An earlier analysis of approximately 590 of the donors reported roughly 270 Gb of sequence data and 117 million unique TCR beta sequences from about 179 million T cells. Approximately 310 gigabases of sequencing data and 70 million to 100 million unique TCR sequences were included in an early release covering about 700 HLA-typed donors. Among the approximately 400 genotyped donors, more than 70% belonged to the genetic ancestry cluster associated with self-reported Caucasian donors. The study aimed to test whether signatures of past pathogen exposure could be identified by cataloging public T cell receptors. The T cell repertoires of around 670 subjects were profiled by immunosequencing and related to cytomegalovirus serostatus. Along with the approximately 600-subject first cohort, a separate validation cohort of more than 90 different subjects was used. To predict cytomegalovirus infection status, the study combined high-throughput TCR immunosequencing, statistical association of individual TCRs with disease status, and machine learning. A later analysis re-examined previously published TCR beta repertoires from roughly 650 donors and added high-resolution HLA genotyping to investigate patterns of TCR occurrence. Rather than drawing on any new phenotypic data, the later analysis identified candidate immune exposures from TCR beta sequences and the way those sequences occurred across donors. An earlier analysis of some 500 of the donors used high-throughput TCR beta sequencing to judge whether each TCR beta V gene segment behaved as functional or pseudogenic. Donor age, sex, ethnicity and CMV serostatus were compiled alongside the repertoire data. In a later genetic analysis, genome-wide SNP genotypes for about 60% of the 666 donors were used, and that subset was treated as a discovery cohort. All discovery cohort repertoires had been generated on a single sequencing platform. Class I and class II HLA loci were covered by the typing at four-digit resolution. Typing coverage differed by locus: A, B, C, DRB1 and DQB1 were typed in roughly 629-630 donors, DQA1 in roughly 500, DPA1 in 600 to 610, and DPB1 in just under 480. Because of strong linkage in the cohort, roughly 5 DR-DQ haplotypes were treated as single units for association and clustering. On average, roughly 240,000 unique TCR beta nucleotide sequences were sequenced per donor among about 400 genotyped donors of the cohort, with 15% to 20% of those sequences being non-productive.

The library was made by the immunoSEQ multiplex PCR assay. For the multiplex PCR, a mixture combining 60 forward primers for TCR Vbeta segments and 13 reverse primers for TCR Jbeta segments was used. The CDR3 region of rearranged TCR beta genes was amplified from genomic DNA with a multiplex PCR assay. The Illumina HiSeq System was used to sequence the amplified TCR beta libraries as 87-base-pair reads. As for the authors' bioinformatics: Across the 670 or so repertoires, a later analysis counted tens of millions of unique TCR beta chains, 8.5 million to 12 million of which were shared by at least two donors. Raw reads were error-corrected and collapsed into unique sequences by a nearest-neighbor algorithm in which closely related sequences were merged to remove PCR and sequencing errors. Alignment of CDR3 sequences to IMGT reference sequences was used to assign V, D and J gene segments. For a sequence to be retained, at least a six-nucleotide match to both a V gene segment and a J gene segment was required. Rearrangements were classified as productive when the CDR3 lacked stop codons and remained in frame with V and J, and all other rearrangements were classified as non-productive. Following IMGT convention, CDR3 was defined as the stretch from the second conserved V-encoded cysteine to the conserved J-encoded phenylalanine. Sequences without an unambiguous match to a single V gene segment were excluded from the earlier analysis of about 600 of the donors. In an earlier analysis of some 590 of the donors, a V segment was called functional when productive rearrangements were above 56.7%, and segregating when the standard deviation between donors exceeded 5%. A statistical classification framework was developed to diagnose cytomegalovirus status using the catalog of TCR beta chain sequences. In a later analysis, TCR nucleotide sequences were compared against IMGT/GENE-DB human TR gene sequences so that V and J genes could be assigned. The TCRdist pipeline was used in a later analysis to assign CDR3 sequences and most-parsimonious VDJ recombination scenarios. In a later analysis, every TCR beta chain was defined by the combination of its CDR3 amino acid sequence and its V-gene family, and reads without a unique V-gene family were dropped. A later analysis removed roughly 590 highly shared, low-generation-probability nucleotide sequences to deal with suspected cross-contamination and a sequencing artifact. In a later analysis, a clonal expansion index for each public chain was calculated from normalized within-repertoire ranks of inferred template counts. A later analysis computed generation probabilities with a VDJ recombination model fitted to out-of-frame rearrangements, and checked the results against IGoR. A later analysis scored TCR-TCR, TCR-HLA and TCR-CMV co-occurrence with hypergeometric tests, applying a repertoire-size bias correction to TCR pairs. A later analysis estimated false discovery rates by permuting HLA or CMV assignments 20 times. In a later analysis, co-occurring TCRs were grouped using DBSCAN, and TCRdist sequence similarity was added for clustering within HLA-allele-positive subsets. Co-occurrence clustering excluded repertoires with fewer than 30,000 or more than 120,000 public chains, plus five with anomalous nucleotide sharing. What TCRdb holds here is the immuneACCESS table cut down to in-frame rearrangements. Part of the clones is not present; checked against another copy, under half of the missing clones reflect an unresolved V gene, and the others are unexplained. V and J calls and clone size follow that table, whereas D and trimming were derived from the DNA. The sample table lists around 150,000 clones, approximately 70% of them with a count of one. Together, the top ten hold 13% to 15% of the sample.

This clone was recorded a few times. Its antigen is not yet known. No per-base quality is available; no much larger clone lies one base away. The cohort consisted of some 730 healthy bone marrow donors. At the time of sampling, all cohort members were nominally healthy, though unrecorded immune exposures were likely present. CMV serostatus was positive for about 300 and negative for about 50% of the roughly 670 cohort members, and was not recorded for this donor. Every donor gave a peripheral blood sample, and the peripheral blood mononuclear cells from that sample were used for TCR beta sequencing. Genomic DNA was extracted from the blood cell samples with the Qiagen DNeasy Blood Extraction Kit. Study-wide findings and limitations: In vitro tests confirmed that a few of the cytomegalovirus-associated TCR beta chains recognize cytomegalovirus antigens. A further reported finding was that TCR beta sequences accurately predicted the HLA-A and HLA-B alleles for most subjects in the first cohort. In the study, some 160 TCR beta chains were listed as associated with cytomegalovirus. In both the original and validation cohorts, the classifier was reported to diagnose cytomegalovirus status with high specificity and sensitivity. The authors suggested that the approach could potentially be extended to other disease states and immunological phenotypes. According to a later analysis, parvovirus B19, influenza, CMV and Epstein-Barr virus appeared linked to several top co-occurrence clusters. Specific HLA alleles were associated with more than 15,000 TCR beta sequences at a false discovery rate of 0.05 in a later analysis. In an earlier analysis of fewer than 750 of the donors, most TCR beta V segments were observed in productive rearrangements about 87% or about 30% of the time, broadly matching IMGT annotations. Presence/absence analyses assumed roughly uniform sequencing depth across donors, an assumption that may not hold. Assigning TCR associations to individual alleles was difficult when HLA alleles, especially DR and DQ, strongly co-occurred. A later analysis found that HLA-associated TCR beta chains were more clonally expanded and had lower generation probabilities than equally common non-associated chains. According to a later analysis, TCR association rates differed among HLA loci, with DRB1 alleles showing the most associated TCRs and HLA-C alleles showing the fewest. This cohort had only TCR beta chains sequenced, and the lack of alpha or paired-chain data limited which features could be detected. HLA typing was unavailable for some donors at each locus, so association tests used only the typed subset. CMV serostatus was the only immune exposure information available for the cohort. Compared with the approximately 600-donor mean, donors in an Asian-associated ancestry cluster had fewer N-insertions in productive TCRs, according to a later genetic analysis. Correlated functional status among segregating V segments might reflect linkage disequilibrium, but an unknown experimental factor could not be ruled out. An association between a missense DCLRE1C variant and V-gene and J-gene trimming of TCR beta chains was found in a later genetic analysis and replicated in an independent cohort. The sequencing pipeline was judged likely to have produced a cluster of highly shared sequence variants as a technical artifact. In a later analysis, most CMV-associated TCR beta chains were found to appear HLA-restricted, with HLA associations seemingly driven largely by CMV exposure. Most TCR sequences were observed very rarely across donors, whereas some public TCRs were present in many individuals. Over 15 rarely observed V segments, including chromosome 9 orphons, were excluded from the earlier analysis of about 600 of the donors because counts were too low.

The specimen sequenced was PBMCs. The TCR comes from a human donor in good health.

The bases are TGTGCCAGCAGCTTCGACTTTGCGGGAGAGCAGTTCTTC. It specifies CASSFDFAGEQFF. The chain is encoded by TRBV11-3 joined to TRBJ2-1; matching of 6 bases hints at TRBD2 as the D gene. The CDR3 sequence holds 13 residues, the cysteine and phenylalanine included. Only the CDR3 region is kept as DNA, spanning 39 bases read in frame from base 1. Trimming removed 3 bases from V and 10 bases from J, leaving 13 bases between the germline ends. The germline V gene gives CDR1 as SGHNT and CDR2 as YENEEA.